These 8 T cell receptor beta chains originate from one sample sequenced in a study of neoadjuvant anti-PD-1 for oral cavity cancer. This table comes from immunoSEQ multiplex PCR, and its TCRdb copy is limited to in-frame clones, with some not included. Of 11,000 to 15,000 clones in the sample, roughly two thirds were seen once. Source: PBMCs, taken before nivolumab (anti-PD-1) treatment. These receptors were collected from a person aged 35-79 years with oral cavity squamous cell carcinoma.

The J gene is TRBJ2-1, the V gene TRBV5-1, with D possibly being TRBD1 (6 bases). The germline gives CDR1 SGHRS, CDR2 YFSETQ. The V and J ends lost 1 base and 2 bases respectively, with 7 bases between them. The CDR3 runs 14 residues. CDR3 DNA: TGCGCCAGCAGCTTGCAGGGGACCTACAATGAGCAGTTCTTC. Its translation: CASSLQGTYNEQFF.

The V gene is TRBV7-9, the J gene TRBJ1-2; D unresolved. The CDR3 is 13 amino acids. Germline CDR1 SEHNR, CDR2 FQNEAQ (reference sequence). V dropped 4 bases and J dropped 7 bases, with 13 bases sitting between them. The CDR3 loop is CASSWGGRFGYTF. The CDR3 nucleotides are TGTGCCAGCAGCTGGGGAGGCAGATTTGGCTACACCTTC.

The chain carries TRBV25-1 and TRBJ2-5; 9 bases agree with TRBD2. The CDR3 has 18 residues. The ends lost 1 base at V and 5 bases at J; junction bases unmatched: 14. Germline V gene data show CDR1 as MGHDK and CDR2 as SYGVNS. DNA for the CDR3: TGTGCCAGCAGTGAATGGGGGGCTAGCGGGAACACGCGGGAGACCCAGTACTTC. Translating it yields CASSEWGASGNTRETQYF.

The chain is built from TRBV5-6 and TRBJ2-7; 10 bases fit TRBD2. The V gene's germline CDR1 is SGHDT and CDR2 YYEEEE. V shed 0 bases, J shed 6 bases, and the junction held 6 bases outside the gene matches. The length of the CDR3 is 15 residues. CDR3 protein: CASSLANGLAVEQYF. The CDR3 DNA follows: TGTGCCAGCAGCTTGGCCAATGGACTAGCGGTCGAGCAGTACTTC.

CDR3 region: CASSTPGTDNPYGYTF. For the CDR3, the DNA is TGTGCCAGCAGCACGCCCGGGACAGATAATCCCTATGGCTACACCTTC. The chain carries TRBV21-1 and TRBJ1-2; the D call in the table, TRBD1, was not verified against the DNA. TRBV21-1 is a listed pseudogene. This CDR3 spans 16 amino acids.

This clone turned up a few times. The chain employs TRBV28 and TRBJ1-2; D is ambiguous. The length of the CDR3 is 14 residues. The V gene lost 7 bases and the J gene lost 3 bases, with 15 bases spanning the gap. Germline V lookup: CDR1 MDHEN, CDR2 SYDVKM. CDR3 loop: CASTNDRAYYGYTF. The CDR3 DNA is TGTGCCAGCACAAACGACCGCGCTTACTATGGCTACACCTTC.

J is TRBJ2-2 and V is TRBV6-4; D uncertain. The V gene's germline CDR1 is MRHNA and CDR2 SNTAGT. The CDR3 length is 13 residues. The ends were cut back, 3 bases at V and 3 bases at J, with 5 bases in the middle. The CDR3 bases are TGTGCCAGCAGTGAGGCTGACACCGGGGAGCTGTTTTTT. Translating it yields CASSEADTGELFF.

The chain recombines TRBV6-5 with TRBJ1-6; tentatively, D is TRBD1 (5 bases). The germline V gene has CDR1 MNHEY and CDR2 SVGAGI. The V end lost 5 bases, the J end lost 6 bases, and 11 bases lay between the germline ends. This CDR3 comprises 14 residues. The CDR3 here is CASSRGVSNSPLHF. The CDR3 coding sequence is TGTGCCAGCAGTCGAGGGGTGAGTAATTCACCCCTCCACTTT.